This entry lists 19 T cell receptor beta chains sequenced from one sample in a study of T cell responses to AZD1222 COVID-19 vaccine. Profiling relied on immunoSEQ multiplex PCR, and the TCRdb table lists in-frame clones only, not all of them. The repertoire has some 130,000 clones, about 93% of them found once; the top ten carry about 5%. The material was peripheral blood, obtained on day 0 of AZD1222 vaccination. Receptor source: an adult in good health.

This clone has more than one count but fewer than ten. The rearrangement joins TRBV7-2 to TRBJ2-2; 15 bases map to TRBD2. CDR3 length: 18 residues. CDR1 is SGHTA and CDR2 is FQGNSA in the germline V gene. Losses at the gene ends were 7 bases for V and 2 bases for J; bases not matched to a gene: 8. Here the CDR3 DNA reads TGTGCCAGCATCACCGGACTAGCGGGAGGGCCTAACACCGGGGAGCTGTTTTTT. This codes for CASITGLAGGPNTGELFF.

CDR3: CASSFYTPMNTEAFF. The CDR3 bases are TGTGCCAGCAGCTTCTATACCCCAATGAACACTGAAGCTTTCTTT. This chain uses TRBV5-4 with TRBJ1-1; no firm D call. The CDR3 contains 15 residues. V lost 2 bases, J lost 0 bases, and 11 bases lay in between. The germline V gene has CDR1 SGHNT and CDR2 YYREEE (reference sequence). The full variable domain, with the rest looked up from reference TRBV5-4 and TRBJ1-1, is ETGVTQSPTHLIKTRGQQVTLRCSSQSGHNTVSWYQQALGQGPQFIFQYYREEENGRGNFPPRFSGLQFPNYSSELNVNALELDDSALYLCASSFYTPMNTEAFFGQGTRLTVV.

This clone came up once. The chain carries TRBV9 and TRBJ1-1; D perhaps matches TRBD1 (5 bases). This CDR3 region has 13 residues. Germline-derived CDR1 and CDR2 are SGDLS and YYNGEE. Trimming removed 3 bases from V and 6 bases from J, with 12 bases in between. The DNA of the CDR3 is TGTGCCAGCAGCGACCAGGGTAGGGCTGAAGCTTTCTTT. Translated: CASSDQGRAEAFF.

The chain employs TRBV7-9 and TRBJ1-5; unclear D gene. CDR1 and CDR2 from the germline V gene are SEHNR and FQNEAQ (reference sequence). Trimming left V 2 bases short and J 7 bases short, with 9 bases between. This CDR3 comprises 13 residues. For the CDR3, the DNA is TGTGCCAGCAGCTTAAACTCAGCGCAGCCCCAGCATTTT. This translates into CASSLNSAQPQHF.

This chain connects TRBV11-3 to TRBJ2-1; D gene ambiguous. The CDR3 extends over 14 amino acids. V lost 3 bases and J 2 bases, leaving 8 bases between the germline ends. Germline V CDR1 and CDR2: SGHNT, YENEEA. The CDR3 coding sequence is TGTGCCAGCAGCTTGCGGAAGGCCTACAATGAGCAGTTCTTC. This gives the protein CASSLRKAYNEQFF.

This clone showed up just a few times. The V and J genes are TRBV15 and TRBJ1-2; no firm D call. Germline V gene lookup returns CDR1 LNHNV and CDR2 YYDKDF (reference sequence). V lost 0 bases, J lost 9 bases, and 11 bases lay in between. The CDR3 covers 13 residues. In nucleotides, the CDR3 is TGTGCCACCAGCAGAGATACGGTGGGGAGCTACACCTTC. Protein product: CATSRDTVGSYTF.

The chain combines TRBV5-5 with TRBJ1-5, with TRBD1 matching 7 bases. J gave up 4 bases and V 7 bases, and 11 bases lay outside the gene matches. The CDR3 length is 15 residues. CDR1 is SGHKS, CDR2 YYEKEE, per germline (reference sequence). The CDR3 DNA reads as TGTGCCAGCGCTCGTTCTCAGGGGGGGAATCAGCCCCAGCATTTT. Translation: CASARSQGGNQPQHF. The entire variable domain, with the rest obtained from reference TRBV5-5 and TRBJ1-5, is as follows: DAGVTQSPTHLIKTRGQQVTLRCSPISGHKSVSWYQQVLGQGPQFIFQYYEKEERGRGNFPDRFSARQFPNYSSELNVNALLLGDSALYLCASARSQGGNQPQHFGDGTRLSIL.

J is TRBJ1-4 and V is TRBV7-9, with D possibly matching TRBD1 (6 bases). CDR3 length: 15 amino acids. V lost 1 base, J lost 8 bases, and 14 bases lay in between. CDR1 and CDR2 from the germline V gene are SEHNR and FQNEAQ (reference sequence). CDR3 bases: TGTGCCAGCAGCTTAGGAGGGGGGCTTAGAGAAAAACTGTTTTTT. Translated, it gives CASSLGGGLREKLFF.

The chain links TRBV2 to TRBJ2-1; the D gene is possibly TRBD2 (6 bases). With 7 bases removed from V and 8 bases from J, the gap between germline ends came to 27 bases. The CDR3 has 17 residues. The germline CDR1 and CDR2 sequences are SNHLY and FYNNEI. CDR3 residues: CASNGGWAGPTDDEQFF. CDR3 DNA: TGTGCCAGCAATGGGGGGTGGGCAGGCCCGACGGACGATGAGCAGTTCTTC.

V and J are TRBV19 and TRBJ1-2; D call uncertain. Deletions cut 5 bases from V and 3 bases from J, with 13 bases between. The CDR3 length is 14 residues. Germline CDR1 and CDR2: LNHDA and SQIVND (reference sequence). The CDR3 protein is CASSVASAHYGYTF. For the CDR3, the DNA is TGTGCCAGTAGTGTGGCTTCGGCCCACTATGGCTACACCTTC.

The chain is built from TRBV9 and TRBJ1-3, with D possibly being TRBD1 (6 bases). The V gene's germline CDR1 is SGDLS and CDR2 YYNGEE. The V end was cut by 0 bases, the J end by 0 bases, with 13 bases between. This CDR3 is 17 amino acids long. CDR3 protein: CASSVAPQGSSGNTIYF. The CDR3 coding sequence is TGTGCCAGCAGCGTAGCCCCACAGGGTAGCTCTGGAAACACCATATATTTT.

The chain is built from TRBV27 and TRBJ1-2; D is ambiguous. The CDR3 is 15 residues long. Trimming removed 2 bases at V and 3 bases at J, with 13 bases between. In germline, CDR1 is MNHEY, CDR2 SMNVEV (reference sequence). The CDR3 DNA follows: TGTGCCAGCAGTTTACGCCCCGGGGAATACTATGGCTACACCTTC. It specifies CASSLRPGEYYGYTF.

The chain couples TRBV5-1 to TRBJ2-3; a weak D match, TRBD2 (6 bases). Between the trimmed V and J ends, which lost 6 bases and 2 bases, there was a span of 19 bases. CDR3 length: 16 residues. Per germline, CDR1 SGHRS and CDR2 YFSETQ. CDR3 region: CASTNLAERHTDTQYF. The CDR3 DNA reads TGCGCCAGCACAAACTTAGCGGAGCGGCACACAGATACGCAGTATTTT.

This chain uses TRBV19 with TRBJ1-4, with TRBD1 matching 9 bases. V shed 10 bases, J shed 6 bases, and the junction held 12 bases outside the gene matches. Germline CDR1 LNHDA, CDR2 SQIVND (reference sequence). This CDR3 comprises 15 residues. CDR3 in DNA: TGTGCCACCGCCCTGTCCCGGGACAGGGATGAAAAACTGTTTTTT. This translates into CATALSRDRDEKLFF.

The chain uses TRBV6-1 and TRBJ1-6; possible D gene TRBD1, 5 bases. CDR1 is MNHNS, CDR2 SASEGT, per germline. This CDR3 is built from 15 residues. V was pared by 2 bases and J by 10 bases, with 15 bases between. CDR3 DNA: TGTGCCAGCAGTGAATTGGGGGGGTCCGGCTCACCCCTCCACTTT. Translating gives CASSELGGSGSPLHF.

The rearrangement joins TRBV3-1 (or the pseudogene TRBV3-2) to TRBJ2-5; D uncertain. V gave up 0 bases and J gave up 5 bases, with 7 bases separating them. CDR1 and CDR2 from the germline V gene are LGHDT and YNNKEL (reference sequence). This CDR3 is built from 13 residues. The chain's CDR3 is CASSQDLRETQYF. CDR3 DNA sequence: TGTGCCAGCAGCCAAGATTTGAGGGAGACCCAGTACTTC.

The CDR3: CASSPTDGYTF. DNA of the CDR3: TGTGCCAGCTCGCCTACAGATGGCTACACCTTC. This chain links TRBV18 with TRBJ1-2; no clear D. The V end lost 6 bases, the J end lost 6 bases, and 8 bases lay between the germline ends. Germline CDR1 is KGHSH and CDR2 is LQKENI. There are 11 residues in the CDR3.

V and J are TRBV19 and TRBJ2-5; 10 positions agree with TRBD2. Germline values: CDR1 LNHDA, CDR2 SQIVND (reference sequence). With V trimmed by 5 bases and J by 5 bases, 5 bases remained unmatched. The CDR3 sequence is 14 residues long. The CDR3, as DNA: TGTGCCAGTAGTTCCGGGACTAGCGTGGAGACCCAGTACTTC. Translated, it gives CASSSGTSVETQYF.

This clone was observed a few times. The chain has TRBV5-1 and TRBJ2-1; a weak D match, TRBD1 (6 bases). The CDR3 is made up of 15 amino acids. CDR1 is SGHRS, CDR2 YFSETQ, per germline. Trimming cost V 0 bases and J 7 bases, with 14 bases left between them. Here the CDR3 reads CASSLEGGKANEQFF. CDR3 DNA sequence: TGCGCCAGCAGCTTGGAAGGGGGTAAGGCGAATGAGCAGTTCTTC.